A single sample gave rise to the 2 T cell receptor beta chains below, sequenced in a study of PD-1 blockade in classical Hodgkin lymphoma. Repertoires were generated with immunoSEQ multiplex PCR, while TCRdb's copy carries only in-frame clones and drops some. The sample shows some 20,000 clones, around 85% of them seen only once. Every patient relapsed after autologous stem cell transplantation, and brentuximab vedotin exposure varied. The sequenced sample was peripheral blood mononuclear cells (PBMCs), obtained at baseline. The receptors here all came from a human donor with classical Hodgkin lymphoma.

This chain links TRBV7-9 with TRBJ1-5; TRBD1 aligns across 8 bases. Germline loops: CDR1 SEHNR, CDR2 FQNEAQ (reference sequence). The CDR3 runs 15 residues. V was pared by 4 bases and J by 3 bases, with 5 bases of the junction left unmatched. CDR3 region: CASSSDREANQPQHF. The CDR3 region has the DNA TGTGCCAGCAGCTCGGACAGGGAAGCCAATCAGCCCCAGCATTTT.

The chain couples TRBV5-8 to TRBJ2-2; tentatively, D is TRBD2 (6 bases). The germline V and J ends were trimmed by 1 base and 5 bases, with 12 bases remaining between them. From germline, CDR1 is SGHTS and CDR2 YDEGEE. This CDR3 has 15 residues. Here the CDR3 reads CASSLHGLLTGELFF. The CDR3 nucleotides are TGTGCCAGCAGCTTGCATGGACTACTAACCGGGGAGCTGTTTTTT.